The sequence of this T cell receptor (beta chain) was determined in a study of T cell repertoires in ileal Crohn's disease. On this clone: Its antigen is unidentified.

The CDR3 has 12 amino acids. Germline V CDR1 and CDR2: SGHKS, YYEKEE (reference sequence). Between the trimmed V and J ends, which lost 3 bases and 2 bases, there was a span of 3 bases. Each sample's TCRB immunosequencing used around 0.5 micrograms of biopsy DNA. Measured with immunoSEQ multiplex PCR; TCRdb has only the in-frame clones, and not every one. The sample consists of approximately 5,700 clones, around 79% of them appearing once. Study-wide points: Active smokers at surgery had more clonal expansions than non-smokers. Clonality above 26.8% at surgery always came with endoscopic recurrence. High-frequency clones were more common in sorted CD8 than CD4 cells.

This sequence joins TRBV5-5 and TRBJ1-3; D remains unclear. The sample was ileal tissue. This clonotype originated in an adult with Crohn's disease. The CDR3 reads CASSSTGNTIYF. CDR3 nucleotides: TGTGCCAGCAGCTCAACTGGAAACACCATATATTTT.